This is a list of T cell receptor beta chains from one sample in a study of blood T cell repertoires in COVID-19. Assay used: immunoSEQ multiplex PCR; TCRdb lists only in-frame clones, some missing. Here the sample spans roughly 250,000 clones, 81% being singletons. Sequencing was done on a sample of peripheral blood. The receptors stem from a woman aged 55-70 years with active or convalescent COVID-19. Both conserved end residues are part of each CDR3. The D gene is left open where the match is weak. The size of a clone is reported for some rows only, either as once, few or many, or as a class for expanded clones.

.,TRBJ2-7,TRBV7-2,TRBD1,CASSLGGRGLDEQYF,TGTGCCAGCAGCTTAGGGGGCAGGGGGCTCGACGAGCAGTACTTC
.,TRBJ2-3,TRBV30,.,CAWSALGTSTDTQYF,TGTGCCTGGAGCGCGTTAGGGACTTCCACAGATACGCAGTATTTT
few,TRBJ1-1,TRBV29-1,.,CSASPNRIMNTEAFF,TGCAGCGCATCGCCGAACAGGATTATGAACACTGAAGCTTTCTTT
.,TRBJ1-2,TRBV5-1,.,CASSPRQTSNYGYTF,TGCGCCAGCAGCCCCCGACAGACATCTAACTATGGCTACACCTTC
.,TRBJ1-1,TRBV12-3/TRBV12-4,.,CASSPGLNTEAFF,TGTGCCAGCAGCCCCGGGTTGAACACTGAAGCTTTCTTT
.,TRBJ2-7,TRBV5-4,.,CASSDPGVRSSYEQYF,TGTGCCAGCAGCGACCCGGGAGTCCGGAGCTCCTACGAGCAGTACTTC
.,TRBJ2-7,TRBV4-2,.,CASSQDLGAYEQYF,TGTGCCAGCAGCCAAGATCTCGGTGCCTACGAGCAGTACTTC
.,TRBJ1-2,TRBV5-6,.,CASSLGPQTGWGYTF,TGTGCCAGCAGCTTGGGTCCCCAAACCGGTTGGGGCTACACCTTC
.,TRBJ2-5,TRBV18,TRBD2,CASSLGTSSGTQYF,TGTGCCAGCTCACTCGGGACTAGCTCGGGGACCCAGTACTTC
few,TRBJ1-1,TRBV6-1,.,CASSEGPNTEAFF,TGTGCCAGCAGTGAAGGGCCCAACACTGAAGCTTTCTTT
.,TRBJ2-4,TRBV5-8,.,CATDLGAWLGNIQYF,TGTGCCACCGATCTAGGCGCCTGGCTAGGAAACATTCAGTACTTC
.,TRBJ2-1,TRBV25-1,TRBD1,CASSTWSGGSYNEQFF,TGTGCCAGCAGTACCTGGTCAGGGGGCTCCTACAATGAGCAGTTCTTC
.,TRBJ1-2,TRBV5-4,TRBD1,CASSPNRQGGYGYTF,TGTGCCAGCAGCCCTAACAGACAGGGGGGCTATGGCTACACCTTC
.,TRBJ1-6,TRBV9,TRBD1,CASSVETGRSPLHF,TGTGCCAGCAGCGTAGAGACAGGGCGCTCACCCCTCCACTTT
few,TRBJ2-2,TRBV5-1,TRBD1,CASSLVGTGGPGELFF,TGCGCCAGCAGCTTGGTCGGGACAGGGGGCCCCGGGGAGCTGTTTTTT
.,TRBJ1-1,TRBV4-3,.,CASSQDGSGAIEAFF,TGCGCCAGCAGCCAAGATGGGTCAGGCGCTATTGAAGCTTTCTTT
.,TRBJ2-1,TRBV9,TRBD2,CASSVSGGVSYNEQFF,TGTGCCAGCAGTGTTAGCGGGGGAGTCTCCTACAATGAGCAGTTCTTC
few,TRBJ2-2,TRBV7-6,TRBD1,CASSRDGTGTAGELFF,TGTGCCAGCAGCCGGGACGGGACAGGGACAGCCGGGGAGCTGTTTTTT
.,TRBJ2-2,TRBV5-4,.,CASQSDSGTGELFF,TGTGCCAGCCAATCCGATTCGGGCACCGGGGAGCTGTTTTTT
few,TRBJ2-2,TRBV7-8,TRBD1,CASSFSGPGGVGELFF,TGTGCCAGCAGTTTTAGTGGTCCAGGGGGTGTCGGGGAGCTGTTTTTT
once,TRBJ1-5,TRBV28,.,CASSFSRGRQHF,TGTGCCAGCAGTTTCTCGCGGGGTCGCCAGCATTTT
.,TRBJ1-2,TRBV5-1,TRBD1,CASTLTGGFYGYTF,TGCGCCAGCACCCTGACAGGGGGCTTCTATGGCTACACCTTC
.,TRBJ2-2,TRBV6-5,TRBD1,CASPGGVLRAGELFF,TGTGCCAGCCCAGGGGGCGTTCTTCGCGCCGGGGAGCTGTTTTTT
many,TRBJ1-3,TRBV5-1,.,CASSGGHSTIYF,TGCGCCAGCAGCGGGGGACATTCCACCATATATTTT
.,TRBJ2-7,TRBV20-1,.,CSARERYEQYF,TGCAGTGCTAGAGAGCGATACGAGCAGTACTTC
.,TRBJ2-3,TRBV19,TRBD2,CASRRLAGAFTDTQYF,TGTGCCAGTAGGCGACTAGCGGGGGCTTTCACAGATACGCAGTATTTT
.,TRBJ1-6,TRBV5-4,.,CASSSGKRENSPLHF,TGTGCCAGCAGCTCCGGGAAAAGGGAAAATTCACCCCTCCACTTT
.,TRBJ1-2,TRBV6-5,.,CASTLGRVSSYGYTF,TGTGCCAGCACCCTGGGGAGGGTCAGTTCCTACGGCTACACCTTC
.,TRBJ1-5,TRBV6-1,.,CASSALRNPRADYSNQPQHF,TGTGCCAGCAGTGCCCTTCGTAACCCCAGGGCCGATTATAGCAATCAGCCCCAGCATTTT
.,TRBJ1-2,TRBV27,TRBD1,CASRGTGGGYTF,TGTGCCAGCAGGGGGACAGGGGGTGGCTACACCTTC
.,TRBJ1-1,TRBV20-1,.,CSAPPGTQAFF,TGCAGTGCTCCGCCCGGGACACAAGCTTTCTTT
once,TRBJ2-3,TRBV29-1,.,CSVGPGDTQYF,TGCAGCGTTGGACCCGGGGATACGCAGTATTTT
.,TRBJ2-7,TRBV15,.,CATSVNNNPANRVAMYEQYF,TGTGCCACCAGCGTAAACAATAACCCCGCGAACAGGGTCGCGATGTACGAGCAGTACTTC
.,TRBJ1-2,TRBV5-5,TRBD1,CASSPGAGGNYGYTF,TGTGCCAGCAGCCCGGGGGCAGGGGGGAACTATGGCTACACCTTC
few,TRBJ1-2,TRBV7-9,TRBD1,CASRYTGGDYYGYTF,TGTGCCAGCAGGTATACAGGGGGGGACTACTATGGCTACACCTTC
once,TRBJ2-2,TRBV4-2,.,CASSPGSGANTGELFF,TGTGCCAGCAGCCCTGGTTCGGGAGCGAACACCGGGGAGCTGTTTTTT